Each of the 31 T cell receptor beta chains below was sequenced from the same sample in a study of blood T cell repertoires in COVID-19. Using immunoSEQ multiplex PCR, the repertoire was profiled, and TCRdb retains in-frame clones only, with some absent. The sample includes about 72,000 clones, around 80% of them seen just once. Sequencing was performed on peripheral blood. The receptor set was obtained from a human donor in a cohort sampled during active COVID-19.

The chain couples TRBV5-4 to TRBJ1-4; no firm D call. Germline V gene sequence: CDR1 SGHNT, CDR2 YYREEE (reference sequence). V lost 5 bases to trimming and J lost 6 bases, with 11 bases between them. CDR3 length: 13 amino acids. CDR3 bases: TGTGCCAGCAGTTCCGGGGTGGATGAAAAACTGTTTTTT. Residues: CASSSGVDEKLFF.

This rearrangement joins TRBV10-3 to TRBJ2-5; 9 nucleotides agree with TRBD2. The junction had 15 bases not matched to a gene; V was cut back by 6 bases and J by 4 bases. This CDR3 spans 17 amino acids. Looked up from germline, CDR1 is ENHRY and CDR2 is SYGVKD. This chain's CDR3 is CAISPGAGGGALETQYF. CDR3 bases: TGTGCCATCAGCCCCGGCGCAGGCGGGGGGGCTTTAGAGACCCAGTACTTC.

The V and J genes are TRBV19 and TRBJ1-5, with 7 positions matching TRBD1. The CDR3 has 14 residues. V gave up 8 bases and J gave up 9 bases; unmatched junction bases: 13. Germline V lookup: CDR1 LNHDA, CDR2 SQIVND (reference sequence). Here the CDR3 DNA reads TGTGCCAGTGGGGGCCAAGGGGGCACGAGGCCCCAGCATTTT. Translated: CASGGQGGTRPQHF.

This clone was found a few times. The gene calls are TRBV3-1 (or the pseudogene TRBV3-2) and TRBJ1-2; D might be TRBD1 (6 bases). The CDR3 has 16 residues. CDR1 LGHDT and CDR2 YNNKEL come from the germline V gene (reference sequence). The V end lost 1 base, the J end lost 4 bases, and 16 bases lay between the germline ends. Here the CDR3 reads CASSQVRTGGSYGYTF. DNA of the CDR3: TGTGCCAGCAGCCAAGTAAGGACGGGGGGCAGCTATGGCTACACCTTC.

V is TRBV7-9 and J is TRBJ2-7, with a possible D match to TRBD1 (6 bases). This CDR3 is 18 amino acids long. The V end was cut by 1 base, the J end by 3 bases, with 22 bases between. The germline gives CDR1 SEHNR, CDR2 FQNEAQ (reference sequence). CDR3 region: CASSLELSPRGEYYEQYF. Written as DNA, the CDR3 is TGTGCCAGCAGCTTAGAACTTAGCCCCAGGGGCGAATACTACGAGCAGTACTTC.

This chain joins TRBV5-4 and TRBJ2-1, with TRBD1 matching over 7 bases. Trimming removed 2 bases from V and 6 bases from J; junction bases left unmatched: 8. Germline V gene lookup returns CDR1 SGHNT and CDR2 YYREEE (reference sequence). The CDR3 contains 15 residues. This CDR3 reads CASSLPGQRSNEQFF. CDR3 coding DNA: TGTGCCAGCAGCTTACCGGGACAGAGATCCAATGAGCAGTTCTTC.

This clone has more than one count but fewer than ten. The CDR3 sequence: CASSLSNYGYTF. CDR3 coding DNA: TGCGCCAGCAGCTTGTCAAACTATGGCTACACCTTC. The chain carries TRBV5-1 and TRBJ1-2; D not certain. Germline V gene lookup returns CDR1 SGHRS and CDR2 YFSETQ. V lost 1 base and J lost 2, with 3 bases in between. CDR3 size: 12 residues. Complete variable domain (other parts from reference TRBV5-1 and TRBJ1-2): KAGVTQTPRYLIKTRGQQVTLSCSPISGHRSVSWYQQTPGQGLQFLFEYFSETQRNKGNFPGRFSGRQFSNSRSEMNVSTLELGDSALYLCASSLSNYGYTFGSGTRLTVV.

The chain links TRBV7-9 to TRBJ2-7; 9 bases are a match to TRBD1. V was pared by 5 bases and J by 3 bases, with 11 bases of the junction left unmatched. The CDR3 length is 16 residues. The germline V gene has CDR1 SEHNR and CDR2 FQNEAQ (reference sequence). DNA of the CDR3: TGTGCCAGCAGCCCGAGGACAGGGGCTAACCTCTACGAGCAGTACTTC. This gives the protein CASSPRTGANLYEQYF. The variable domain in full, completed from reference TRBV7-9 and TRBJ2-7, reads DTGVSQNPRHKITKRGQNVTFRCDPISEHNRLYWYRQTLGQGPEFLTYFQNEAQLEKSRLLSDRFSAERPKGSFSTLEIQRTEQGDSAMYLCASSPRTGANLYEQYFGPGTRLTVT.

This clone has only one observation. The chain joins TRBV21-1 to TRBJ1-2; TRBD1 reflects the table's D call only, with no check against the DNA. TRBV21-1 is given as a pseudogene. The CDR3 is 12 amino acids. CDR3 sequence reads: CASSPDRGGYTF. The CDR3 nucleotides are TGTGCCAGCAGCCCCGACAGGGGAGGCTACACCTTC.

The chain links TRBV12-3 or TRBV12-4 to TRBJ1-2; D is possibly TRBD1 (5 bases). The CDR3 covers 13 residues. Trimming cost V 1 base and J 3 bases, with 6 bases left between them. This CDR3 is CASSLGTHYGYTF. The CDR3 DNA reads TGTGCCAGCAGTTTAGGGACACACTATGGCTACACCTTC.

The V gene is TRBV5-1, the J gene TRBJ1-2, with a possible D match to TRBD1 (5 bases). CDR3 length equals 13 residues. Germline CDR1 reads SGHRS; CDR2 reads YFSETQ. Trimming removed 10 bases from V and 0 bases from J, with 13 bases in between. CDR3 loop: CASAKTANYGYTF. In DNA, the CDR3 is TGCGCCTCAGCAAAGACAGCTAACTATGGCTACACCTTC. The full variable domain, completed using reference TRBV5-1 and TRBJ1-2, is KAGVTQTPRYLIKTRGQQVTLSCSPISGHRSVSWYQQTPGQGLQFLFEYFSETQRNKGNFPGRFSGRQFSNSRSEMNVSTLELGDSALYLCASAKTANYGYTFGSGTRLTVV.

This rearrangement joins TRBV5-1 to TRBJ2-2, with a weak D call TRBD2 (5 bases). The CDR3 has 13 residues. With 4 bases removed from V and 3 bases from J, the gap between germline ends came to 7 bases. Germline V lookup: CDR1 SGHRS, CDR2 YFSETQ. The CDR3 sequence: CASSMDYTGELFF. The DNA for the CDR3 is TGCGCCAGCAGCATGGACTACACCGGGGAGCTGTTTTTT.

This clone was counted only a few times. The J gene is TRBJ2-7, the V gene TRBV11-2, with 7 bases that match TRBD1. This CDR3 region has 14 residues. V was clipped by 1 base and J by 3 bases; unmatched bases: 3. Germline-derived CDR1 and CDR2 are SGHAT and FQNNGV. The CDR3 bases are TGTGCCAGCAGCTTAGTAGGACAGGTCTACGAGCAGTACTTC. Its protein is CASSLVGQVYEQYF. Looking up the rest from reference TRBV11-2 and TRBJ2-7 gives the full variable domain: EAGVAQSPRYKIIEKRQSVAFWCNPISGHATLYWYQQILGQGPKLLIQFQNNGVVDDSQLPKDRFSAERLKGVDSTLKIQPAKLEDSAVYLCASSLVGQVYEQYFGPGTRLTVT.

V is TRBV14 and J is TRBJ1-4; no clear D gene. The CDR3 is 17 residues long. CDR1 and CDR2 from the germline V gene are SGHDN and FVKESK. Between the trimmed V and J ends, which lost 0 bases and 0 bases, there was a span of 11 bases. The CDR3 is CASSQEIQIPTNEKLFF. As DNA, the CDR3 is TGTGCCAGCAGCCAAGAGATCCAGATACCAACTAATGAAAAACTGTTTTTT.

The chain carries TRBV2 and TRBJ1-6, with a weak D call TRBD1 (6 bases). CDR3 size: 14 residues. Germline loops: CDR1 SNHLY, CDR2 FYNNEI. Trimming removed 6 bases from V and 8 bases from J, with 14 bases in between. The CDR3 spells CASSPLGADSPLHF. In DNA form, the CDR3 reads TGTGCCAGCAGCCCCTTGGGGGCTGATTCACCCCTCCACTTT. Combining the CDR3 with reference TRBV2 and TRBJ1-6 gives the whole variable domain EPEVTQTPSHQVTQMGQEVILRCVPISNHLYFYWYRQILGQKVEFLVSFYNNEISEKSEIFDDQFSVERPDGSNFTLKIRSTKLEDSAMYFCASSPLGADSPLHFGNGTRLTVT.

The CDR3 here is CAWSSPREQYF. The CDR3 DNA is TGTGCCTGGAGTTCCCCTAGGGAGCAGTACTTC. The chain employs TRBV30 and TRBJ2-7, with D uncertain. The CDR3 extends over 11 amino acids. Per germline, CDR1 GTSNPN and CDR2 SVGIG (reference sequence). V gave up 2 bases and J gave up 7 bases, with 9 bases separating them.

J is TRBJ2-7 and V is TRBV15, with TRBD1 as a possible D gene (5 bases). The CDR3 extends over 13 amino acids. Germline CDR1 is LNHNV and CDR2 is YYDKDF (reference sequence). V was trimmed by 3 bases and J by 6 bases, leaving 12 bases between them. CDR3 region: CATSSRAQGEQYF. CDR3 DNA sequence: TGTGCCACCAGCAGCAGGGCCCAGGGCGAGCAGTACTTC.

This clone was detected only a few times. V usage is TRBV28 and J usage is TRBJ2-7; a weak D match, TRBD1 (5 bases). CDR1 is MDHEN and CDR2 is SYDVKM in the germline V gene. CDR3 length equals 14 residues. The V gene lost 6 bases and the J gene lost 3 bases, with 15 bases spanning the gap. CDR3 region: CASRLQGRYYEQYF. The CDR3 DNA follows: TGTGCCAGCAGACTGCAGGGAAGGTACTACGAGCAGTACTTC.

CDR3 DNA sequence: TGTGCCAGCAGTTACTGGCGGGGGGCGCCGACTGAAGCTTTCTTT. It encodes CASSYWRGAPTEAFF. The rearrangement links TRBV6-5 to TRBJ1-1; weak D call: TRBD1 (6 bases). V lost 1 base to trimming and J lost 5 bases, with 14 bases between them. Germline CDR1 reads MNHEY; CDR2 reads SVGAGI. This CDR3 region has 15 residues.

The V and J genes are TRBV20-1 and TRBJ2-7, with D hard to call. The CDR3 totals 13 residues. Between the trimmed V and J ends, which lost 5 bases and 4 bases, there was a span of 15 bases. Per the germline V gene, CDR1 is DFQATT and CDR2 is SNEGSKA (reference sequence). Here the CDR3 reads CSARDPQTYEQYF. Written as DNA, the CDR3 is TGCAGTGCTCGTGATCCCCAGACTTACGAGCAGTACTTC.

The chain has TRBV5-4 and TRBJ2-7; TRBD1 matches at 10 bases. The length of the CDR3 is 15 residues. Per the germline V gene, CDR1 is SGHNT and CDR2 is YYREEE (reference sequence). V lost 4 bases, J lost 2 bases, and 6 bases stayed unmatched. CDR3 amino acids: CASSRGQGGPYEQYF. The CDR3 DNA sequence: TGTGCCAGCAGCCGAGGACAGGGGGGCCCCTACGAGCAGTACTTC.

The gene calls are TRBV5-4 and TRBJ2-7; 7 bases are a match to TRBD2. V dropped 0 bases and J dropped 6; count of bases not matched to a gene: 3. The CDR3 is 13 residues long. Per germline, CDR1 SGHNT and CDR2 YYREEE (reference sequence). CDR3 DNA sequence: TGTGCCAGCAGCTTGGGGACTAGTGGCGAGCAGTACTTC. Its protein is CASSLGTSGEQYF.

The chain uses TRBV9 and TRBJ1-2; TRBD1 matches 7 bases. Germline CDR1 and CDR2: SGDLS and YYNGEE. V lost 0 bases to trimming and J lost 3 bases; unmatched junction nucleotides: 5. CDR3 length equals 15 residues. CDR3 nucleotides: TGTGCCAGCAGCGTAGATGCAGGGGGATACTATGGCTACACCTTC. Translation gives CASSVDAGGYYGYTF.

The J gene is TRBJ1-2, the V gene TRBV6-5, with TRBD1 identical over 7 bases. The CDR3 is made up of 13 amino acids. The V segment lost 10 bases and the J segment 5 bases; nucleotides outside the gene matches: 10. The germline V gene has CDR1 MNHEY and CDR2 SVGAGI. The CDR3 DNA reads TGTGCCACCGTGAGGACAGGTCCGTATGGCTACACCTTC. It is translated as CATVRTGPYGYTF.

The CDR3 is CASRTEANEKLFF. CDR3 nucleotides: TGTGCCAGCCGGACAGAGGCTAATGAAAAACTGTTTTTT. This chain links TRBV2 with TRBJ1-4; possibly TRBD1 for D (6 bases). Germline CDR1 SNHLY, CDR2 FYNNEI. The CDR3 contains 13 residues. Between the trimmed V and J ends, which lost 8 bases and 3 bases, there was a span of 10 bases.

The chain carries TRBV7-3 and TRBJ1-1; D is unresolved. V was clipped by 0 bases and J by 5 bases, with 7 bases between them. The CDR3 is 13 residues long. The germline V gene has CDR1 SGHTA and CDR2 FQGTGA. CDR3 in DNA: TGTGCCAGCAGCTTAACGAGGGAAACTGAAGCTTTCTTT. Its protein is CASSLTRETEAFF.

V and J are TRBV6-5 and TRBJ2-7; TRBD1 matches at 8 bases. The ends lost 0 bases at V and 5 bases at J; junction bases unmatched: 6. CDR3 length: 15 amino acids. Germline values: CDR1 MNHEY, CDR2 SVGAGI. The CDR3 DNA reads TGTGCCAGCAGTTACTCGGGCAGGGGGCGCGACGAGCAGTACTTC. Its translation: CASSYSGRGRDEQYF.

CDR3 sequence reads: CAISESTGAHGETQYF. As DNA, the CDR3 is TGTGCCATCAGTGAGTCCACAGGGGCCCATGGGGAGACCCAGTACTTC. The genes are TRBV10-3 and TRBJ2-5, with 7 bases lining up with TRBD1. This CDR3 has 16 residues. V shed 0 bases, J shed 5 bases, and the junction held 9 bases outside the gene matches. Germline CDR1 and CDR2: ENHRY and SYGVKD.

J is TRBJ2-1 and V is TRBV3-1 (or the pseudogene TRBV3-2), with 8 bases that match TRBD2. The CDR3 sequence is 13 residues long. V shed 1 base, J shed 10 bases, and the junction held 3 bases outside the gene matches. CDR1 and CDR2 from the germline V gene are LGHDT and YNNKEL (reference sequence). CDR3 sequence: CASSQVSSGEQFF. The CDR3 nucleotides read TGTGCCAGCAGCCAAGTCTCTAGCGGGGAGCAGTTCTTC.

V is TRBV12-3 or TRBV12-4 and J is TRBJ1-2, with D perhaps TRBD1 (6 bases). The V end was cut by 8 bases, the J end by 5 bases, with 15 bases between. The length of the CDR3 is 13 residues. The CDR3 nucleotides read TGTGCCAGCGGGCCCACAGGGTGGTATGGCTACACCTTC. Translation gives CASGPTGWYGYTF.

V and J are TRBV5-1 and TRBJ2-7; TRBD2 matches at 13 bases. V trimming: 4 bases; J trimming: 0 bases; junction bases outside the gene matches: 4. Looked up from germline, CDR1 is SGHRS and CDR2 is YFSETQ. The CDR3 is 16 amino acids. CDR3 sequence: CASSHGLAGVSYEQYF. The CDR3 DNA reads TGCGCCAGCAGCCACGGACTAGCGGGGGTCTCCTACGAGCAGTACTTC.